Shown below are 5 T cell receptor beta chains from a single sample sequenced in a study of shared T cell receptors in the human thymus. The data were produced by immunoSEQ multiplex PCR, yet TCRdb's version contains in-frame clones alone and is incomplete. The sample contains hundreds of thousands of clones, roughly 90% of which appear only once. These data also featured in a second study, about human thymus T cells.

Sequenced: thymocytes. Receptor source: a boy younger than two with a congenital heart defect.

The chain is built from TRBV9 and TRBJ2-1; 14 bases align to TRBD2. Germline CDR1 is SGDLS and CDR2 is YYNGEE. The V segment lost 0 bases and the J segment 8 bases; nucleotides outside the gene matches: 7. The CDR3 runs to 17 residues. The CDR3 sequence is CASSVEGLAGVGDEQFF. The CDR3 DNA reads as TGTGCCAGCAGCGTAGAGGGACTAGCGGGAGTAGGGGATGAGCAGTTCTTC.

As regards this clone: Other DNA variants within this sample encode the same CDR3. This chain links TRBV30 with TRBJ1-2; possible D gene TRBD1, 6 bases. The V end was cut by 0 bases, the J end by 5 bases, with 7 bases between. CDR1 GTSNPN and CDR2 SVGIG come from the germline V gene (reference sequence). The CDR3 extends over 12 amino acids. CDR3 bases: TGTGCCTGGAGTGTAAGGGGGTATGGCTACACCTTC. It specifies CAWSVRGYGYTF.

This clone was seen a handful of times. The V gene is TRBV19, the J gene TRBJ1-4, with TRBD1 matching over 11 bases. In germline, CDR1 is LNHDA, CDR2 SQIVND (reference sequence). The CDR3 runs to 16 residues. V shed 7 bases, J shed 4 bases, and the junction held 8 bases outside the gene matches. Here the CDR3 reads CASTVGQGEDNEKLFF. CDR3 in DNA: TGTGCCAGTACCGTGGGACAGGGGGAGGATAATGAAAAACTGTTTTTT.

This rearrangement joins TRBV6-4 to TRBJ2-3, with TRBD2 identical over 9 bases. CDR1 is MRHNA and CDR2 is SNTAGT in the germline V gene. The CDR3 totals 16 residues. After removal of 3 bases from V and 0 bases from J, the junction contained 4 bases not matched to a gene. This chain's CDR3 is CASSERTSESTDTQYF. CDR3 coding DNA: TGTGCCAGCAGTGAGCGGACTAGCGAAAGCACAGATACGCAGTATTTT.

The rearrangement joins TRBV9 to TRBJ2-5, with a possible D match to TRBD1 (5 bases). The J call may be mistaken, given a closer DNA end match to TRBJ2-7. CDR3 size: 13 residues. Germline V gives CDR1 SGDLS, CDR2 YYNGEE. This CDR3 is CASSSRALGEQYF. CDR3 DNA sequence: TGTGCCAGCAGCTCCAGGGCCCTGGGCGAGCAGTACTTC.